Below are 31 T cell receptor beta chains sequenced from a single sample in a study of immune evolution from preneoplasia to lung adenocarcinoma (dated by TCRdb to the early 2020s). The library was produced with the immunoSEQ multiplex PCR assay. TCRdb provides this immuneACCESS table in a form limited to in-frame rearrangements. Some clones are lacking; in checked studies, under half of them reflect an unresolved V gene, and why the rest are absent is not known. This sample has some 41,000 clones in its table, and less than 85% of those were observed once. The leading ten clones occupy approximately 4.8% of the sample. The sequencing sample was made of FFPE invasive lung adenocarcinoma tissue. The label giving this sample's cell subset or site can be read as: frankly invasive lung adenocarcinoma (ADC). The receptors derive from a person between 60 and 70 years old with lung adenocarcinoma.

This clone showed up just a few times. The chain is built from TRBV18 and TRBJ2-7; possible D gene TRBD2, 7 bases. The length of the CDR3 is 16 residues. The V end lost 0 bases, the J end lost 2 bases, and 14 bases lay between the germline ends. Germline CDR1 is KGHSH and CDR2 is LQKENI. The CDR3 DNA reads TGTGCCAGCTCACCACCAGGGGGGGGCAGGGCCTACGAGCAGTACTTC. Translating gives CASSPPGGGRAYEQYF.

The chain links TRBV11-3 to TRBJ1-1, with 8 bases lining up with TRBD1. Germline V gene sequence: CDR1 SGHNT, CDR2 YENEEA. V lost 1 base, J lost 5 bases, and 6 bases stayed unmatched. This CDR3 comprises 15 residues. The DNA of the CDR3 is TGTGCCAGCAGCTTAGGCGGACAGGGAGGTACTGAAGCTTTCTTT. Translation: CASSLGGQGGTEAFF.

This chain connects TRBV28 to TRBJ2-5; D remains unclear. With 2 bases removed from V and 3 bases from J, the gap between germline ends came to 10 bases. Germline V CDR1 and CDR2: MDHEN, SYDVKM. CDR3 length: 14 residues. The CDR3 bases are TGTGCCAGCAGTTTAAGAGCGTTTGAAGAGACCCAGTACTTC. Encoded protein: CASSLRAFEETQYF.

The CDR3 sequence is CASSLGAGTDTQYF. The CDR3 coding sequence is TGTGCCAGCAGCCTAGGGGCGGGCACAGATACGCAGTATTTT. The chain employs TRBV7-9 and TRBJ2-3, with TRBD1 as a possible D gene (5 bases). The V end lost 5 bases, the J end lost 1 base, and 10 bases lay between the germline ends. Germline values: CDR1 SEHNR, CDR2 FQNEAQ (reference sequence). The CDR3 runs to 14 residues.

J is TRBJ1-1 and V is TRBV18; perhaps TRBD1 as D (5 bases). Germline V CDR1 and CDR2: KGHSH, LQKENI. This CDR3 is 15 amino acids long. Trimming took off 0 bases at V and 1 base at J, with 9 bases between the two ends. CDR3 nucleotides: TGTGCCAGCTCACCACCGTCAGGGTCGAACACTGAAGCTTTCTTT. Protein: CASSPPSGSNTEAFF.

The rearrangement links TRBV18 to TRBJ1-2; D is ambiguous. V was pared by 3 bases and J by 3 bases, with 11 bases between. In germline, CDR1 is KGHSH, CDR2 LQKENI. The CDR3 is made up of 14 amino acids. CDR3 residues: CASSPRNVDYGYTF. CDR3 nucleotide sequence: TGTGCCAGCTCACCTCGGAACGTGGACTATGGCTACACCTTC. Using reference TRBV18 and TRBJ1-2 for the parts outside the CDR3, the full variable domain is NAGVMQNPRHLVRRRGQEARLRCSPMKGHSHVYWYRQLPEEGLKFMVYLQKENIIDESGMPKERFSAEFPKEGPSILRIQQVVRGDSAAYFCASSPRNVDYGYTFGSGTRLTVV.

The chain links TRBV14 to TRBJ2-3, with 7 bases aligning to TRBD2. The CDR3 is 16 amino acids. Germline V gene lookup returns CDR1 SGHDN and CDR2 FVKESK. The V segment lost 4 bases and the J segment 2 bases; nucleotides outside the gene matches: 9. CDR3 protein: CASSPLGSGFTDTQYF. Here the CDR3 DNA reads TGTGCCAGCAGCCCGTTGGGTAGCGGGTTCACAGATACGCAGTATTTT.

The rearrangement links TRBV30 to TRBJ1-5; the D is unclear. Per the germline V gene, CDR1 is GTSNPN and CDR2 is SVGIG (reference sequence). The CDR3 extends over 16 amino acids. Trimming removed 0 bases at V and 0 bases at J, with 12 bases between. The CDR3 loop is CAWSVKTDYSNQPQHF. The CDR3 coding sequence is TGTGCCTGGAGTGTAAAGACGGACTATAGCAATCAGCCCCAGCATTTT.

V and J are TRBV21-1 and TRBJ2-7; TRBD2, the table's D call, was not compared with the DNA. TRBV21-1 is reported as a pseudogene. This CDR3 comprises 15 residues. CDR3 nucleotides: TGTGCCAGCAGCAAAGATGGAGCGGGAGGATGCGAGCAGTACTTC. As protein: CASSKDGAGGCEQYF.

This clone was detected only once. CDR3 DNA: TGTGCCAGCAGCTCCTCGGGTCGAGCCGGGGAGCTGTTTTTT. It yields the protein CASSSSGRAGELFF. The chain links TRBV5-4 to TRBJ2-2, with D uncertain. Trimming took 3 bases from V and 6 from J, leaving 12 bases between them. This CDR3 is built from 14 residues. Germline loops: CDR1 SGHNT, CDR2 YYREEE (reference sequence). Complete variable domain (other parts from reference TRBV5-4 and TRBJ2-2): ETGVTQSPTHLIKTRGQQVTLRCSSQSGHNTVSWYQQALGQGPQFIFQYYREEENGRGNFPPRFSGLQFPNYSSELNVNALELDDSALYLCASSSSGRAGELFFGEGSRLTVL.

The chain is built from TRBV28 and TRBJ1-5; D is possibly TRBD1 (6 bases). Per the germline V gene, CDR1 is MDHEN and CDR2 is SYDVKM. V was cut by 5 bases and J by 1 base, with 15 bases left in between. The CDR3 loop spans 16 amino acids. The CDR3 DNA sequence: TGTGCCAGCAGTCCGATGGGGGGCGGGAGCAATCAGCCCCAGCATTTT. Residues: CASSPMGGGSNQPQHF. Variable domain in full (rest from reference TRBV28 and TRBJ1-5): DVKVTQSSRYLVKRTGEKVFLECVQDMDHENMFWYRQDPGLGLRLIYFSYDVKMKEKGDIPEGYSVSREKKERFSLILESASTNQTSMYLCASSPMGGGSNQPQHFGDGTRLSIL.

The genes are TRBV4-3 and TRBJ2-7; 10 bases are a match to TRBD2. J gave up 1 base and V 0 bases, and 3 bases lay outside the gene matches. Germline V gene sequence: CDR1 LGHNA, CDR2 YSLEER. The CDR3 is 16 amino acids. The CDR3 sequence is CASSQELAGASYEQYF. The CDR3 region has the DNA TGCGCCAGCAGCCAAGAGCTAGCGGGAGCTTCCTACGAGCAGTACTTC.

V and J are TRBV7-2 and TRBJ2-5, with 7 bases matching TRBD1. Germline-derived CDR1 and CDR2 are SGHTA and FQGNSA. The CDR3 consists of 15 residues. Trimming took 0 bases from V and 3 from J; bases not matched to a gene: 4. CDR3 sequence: CASSLAPGTEETQYF. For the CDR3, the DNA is TGTGCCAGCAGCTTAGCCCCAGGGACAGAAGAGACCCAGTACTTC.

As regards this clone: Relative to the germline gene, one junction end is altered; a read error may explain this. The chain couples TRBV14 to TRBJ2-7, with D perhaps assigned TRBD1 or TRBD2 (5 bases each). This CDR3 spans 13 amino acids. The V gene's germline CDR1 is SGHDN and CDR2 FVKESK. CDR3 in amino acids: CASSPLGTYQQYF. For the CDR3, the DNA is TGTGCCAGCAGCCCTCTCGGGACCTACCAGCAGTACTTC.

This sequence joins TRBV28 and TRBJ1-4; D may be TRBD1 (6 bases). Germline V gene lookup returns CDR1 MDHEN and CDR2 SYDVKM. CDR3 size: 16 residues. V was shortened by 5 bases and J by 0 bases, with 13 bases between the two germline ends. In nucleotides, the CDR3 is TGTGCCAGCAGTCCGGACAGTTTTGCAACTAATGAAAAACTGTTTTTT. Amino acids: CASSPDSFATNEKLFF.

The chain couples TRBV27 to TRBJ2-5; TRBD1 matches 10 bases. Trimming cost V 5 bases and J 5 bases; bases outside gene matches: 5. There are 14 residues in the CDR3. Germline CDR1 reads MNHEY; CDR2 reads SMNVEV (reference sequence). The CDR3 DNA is TGTGCCAGCAGTCTTCGGACAGGGGGGGAGACCCAGTACTTC. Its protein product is CASSLRTGGETQYF.

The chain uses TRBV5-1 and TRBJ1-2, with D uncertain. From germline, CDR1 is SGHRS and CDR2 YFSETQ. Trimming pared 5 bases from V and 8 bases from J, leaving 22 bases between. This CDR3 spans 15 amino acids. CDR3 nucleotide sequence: TGCGCCAGCAGACCTGACGGGCCCGGAATAGTGGGCTACACCTTC. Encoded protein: CASRPDGPGIVGYTF.

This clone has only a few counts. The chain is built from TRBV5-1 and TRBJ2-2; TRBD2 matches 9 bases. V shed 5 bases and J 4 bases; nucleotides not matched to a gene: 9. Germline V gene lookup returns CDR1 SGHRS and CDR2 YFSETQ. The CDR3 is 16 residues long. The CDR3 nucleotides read TGCGCCAGCAGTCGTAGCGGGAGTGCGGGCACCGGGGAGCTGTTTTTT. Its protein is CASSRSGSAGTGELFF.

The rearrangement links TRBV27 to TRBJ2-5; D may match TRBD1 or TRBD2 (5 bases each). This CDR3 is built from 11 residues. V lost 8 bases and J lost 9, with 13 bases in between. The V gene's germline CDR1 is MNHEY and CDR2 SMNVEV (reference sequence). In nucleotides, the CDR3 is TGTGCCAGCGGCGCTGTGGGGGCCCAGTACTTC. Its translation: CASGAVGAQYF.

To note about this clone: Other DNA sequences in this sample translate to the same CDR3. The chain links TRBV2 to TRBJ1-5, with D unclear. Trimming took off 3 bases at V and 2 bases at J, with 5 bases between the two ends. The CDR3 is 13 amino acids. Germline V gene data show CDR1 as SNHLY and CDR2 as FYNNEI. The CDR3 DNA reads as TGTGCCAGCAGTGAGATAGGCAATCAGCCCCAGCATTTT. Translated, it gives CASSEIGNQPQHF.

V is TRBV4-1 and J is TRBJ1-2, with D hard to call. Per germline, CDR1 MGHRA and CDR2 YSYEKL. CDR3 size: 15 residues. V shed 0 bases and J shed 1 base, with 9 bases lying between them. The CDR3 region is CASSQDSYGNYGYTF. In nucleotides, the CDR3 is TGCGCCAGCAGCCAAGACTCTTACGGTAACTATGGCTACACCTTC.

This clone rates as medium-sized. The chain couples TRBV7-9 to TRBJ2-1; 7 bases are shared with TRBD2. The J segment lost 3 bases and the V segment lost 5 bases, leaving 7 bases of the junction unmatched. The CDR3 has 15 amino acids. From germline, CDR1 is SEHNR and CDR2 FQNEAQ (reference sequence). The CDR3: CASSDGWEGYNEQFF. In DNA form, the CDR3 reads TGTGCCAGCAGCGATGGGTGGGAGGGCTACAATGAGCAGTTCTTC.

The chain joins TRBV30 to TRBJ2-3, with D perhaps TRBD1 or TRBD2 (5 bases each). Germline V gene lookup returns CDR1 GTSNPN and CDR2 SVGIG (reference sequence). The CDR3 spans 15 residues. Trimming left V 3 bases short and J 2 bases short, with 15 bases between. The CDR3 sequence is CAWRGVVRATDTQYF. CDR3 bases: TGTGCCTGGAGGGGGGTCGTTCGCGCCACAGATACGCAGTATTTT.

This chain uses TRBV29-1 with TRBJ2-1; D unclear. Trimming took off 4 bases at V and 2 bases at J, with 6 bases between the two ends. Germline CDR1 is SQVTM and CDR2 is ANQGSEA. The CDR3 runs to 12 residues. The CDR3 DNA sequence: TGCAGCGTTGTCAGGACCTACAATGAGCAGTTCTTC. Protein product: CSVVRTYNEQFF.

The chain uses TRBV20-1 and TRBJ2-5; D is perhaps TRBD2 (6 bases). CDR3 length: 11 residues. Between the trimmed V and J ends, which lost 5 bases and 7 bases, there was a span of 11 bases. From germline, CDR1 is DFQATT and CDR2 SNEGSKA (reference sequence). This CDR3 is CSAEGAGTQYF. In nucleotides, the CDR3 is TGCAGTGCTGAGGGAGCGGGGACCCAGTACTTC.

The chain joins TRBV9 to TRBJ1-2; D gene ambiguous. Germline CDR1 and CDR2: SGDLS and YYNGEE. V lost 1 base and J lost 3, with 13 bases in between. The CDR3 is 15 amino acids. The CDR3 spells CASSVSWRKDYGYTF. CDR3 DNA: TGTGCCAGCAGCGTATCCTGGAGGAAGGACTATGGCTACACCTTC.

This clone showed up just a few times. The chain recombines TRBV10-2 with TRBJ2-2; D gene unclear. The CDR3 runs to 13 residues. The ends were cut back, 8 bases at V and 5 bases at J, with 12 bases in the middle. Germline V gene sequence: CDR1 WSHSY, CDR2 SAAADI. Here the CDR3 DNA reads TGCGCCAGCCGGGCCTGGGGAACCGGGGAGCTGTTTTTT. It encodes CASRAWGTGELFF.

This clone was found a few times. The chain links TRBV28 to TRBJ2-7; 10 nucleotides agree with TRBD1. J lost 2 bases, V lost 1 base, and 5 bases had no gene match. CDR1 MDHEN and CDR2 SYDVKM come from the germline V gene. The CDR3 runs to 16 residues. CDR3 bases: TGTGCCAGCAGTTTATCCGGGACAGGGGATACCTACGAGCAGTACTTC. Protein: CASSLSGTGDTYEQYF.

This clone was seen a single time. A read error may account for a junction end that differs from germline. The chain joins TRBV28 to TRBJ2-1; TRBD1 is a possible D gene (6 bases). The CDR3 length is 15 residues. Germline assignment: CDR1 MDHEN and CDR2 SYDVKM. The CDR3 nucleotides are TGTGTCAGCAGGCGAAACAGGGACCCCTACAATGAGCAGTTCTTC. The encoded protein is CVSRRNRDPYNEQFF.

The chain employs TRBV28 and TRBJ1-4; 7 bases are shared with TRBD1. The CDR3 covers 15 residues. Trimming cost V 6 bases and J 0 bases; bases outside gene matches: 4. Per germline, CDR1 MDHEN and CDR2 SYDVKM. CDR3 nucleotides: TGTGCCAGCAGATCACAGGGGCCAACTAATGAAAAACTGTTTTTT. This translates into CASRSQGPTNEKLFF.

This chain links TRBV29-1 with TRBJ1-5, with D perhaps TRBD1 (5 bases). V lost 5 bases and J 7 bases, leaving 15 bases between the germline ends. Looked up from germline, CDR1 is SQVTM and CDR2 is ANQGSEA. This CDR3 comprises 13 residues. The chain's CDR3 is CSVSNGAGQPQHF. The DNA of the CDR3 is TGCAGCGTTTCCAATGGGGCCGGGCAGCCCCAGCATTTT.